The 27 T cell receptor beta chains reported below all come from one sample, sequenced in a study of Ad26.COV2.S vaccination and SARS-CoV-2 variants. Profiling relied on immunoSEQ multiplex PCR, and the TCRdb table lists in-frame clones only, not all of them. Among around 310,000 clones, roughly 88% were seen once, and the ten largest hold 5.5%. Treatment: some 19 received Ad26.COV2.S at low or high dose, single or two shots; roughly 5 received placebo; per-sample allocation not given. Collection of samples fell on day 63 after the first vaccine or placebo injection. Sequencing was performed on peripheral blood, taken in a trial of Ad26.COV2.S vaccine versus placebo. The origin of the receptors is a person aged 18-60 years who received the Ad26.COV2.S COVID-19 vaccine or a placebo.

The chain carries TRBV7-8 and TRBJ2-2; 7 nucleotides agree with TRBD2. The CDR3 is 14 residues long. The junction had 4 bases not matched to a gene; V was cut back by 7 bases and J by 2 bases. Germline-derived CDR1 and CDR2 are SGHVS and FQNEAQ. DNA of the CDR3: TGTGCCAGCACCCGGGACTACAACACCGGGGAGCTGTTTTTT. It encodes CASTRDYNTGELFF.

The chain is built from TRBV12-3 or TRBV12-4 and TRBJ1-2; D call uncertain. The CDR3 sequence is 11 residues long. V was shortened by 3 bases and J by 7 bases, with 6 bases between the two germline ends. CDR3 loop: CASSLDGGYTF. The CDR3 coding sequence is TGTGCCAGCAGTTTGGATGGTGGCTACACCTTC.

This chain connects TRBV19 to TRBJ1-6, with D possibly matching TRBD1 (5 bases). The CDR3 length is 18 residues. The V gene's germline CDR1 is LNHDA and CDR2 SQIVND (reference sequence). Deletions cut 6 bases from V and 1 base from J, with 19 bases between. The CDR3 loop reads CASSLTIRVVSYNSPLHF. The DNA for the CDR3 is TGTGCCAGTAGCTTGACGATCAGGGTTGTGTCCTATAATTCACCCCTCCACTTT.

Concerning this clone: Additional DNA sequences in this sample encode the identical CDR3. V gene TRBV7-9 combines with J gene TRBJ1-1; D unclear. Germline lookup yields CDR1 SEHNR and CDR2 FQNEAQ (reference sequence). The CDR3 totals 11 residues. The V and J ends lost 3 bases and 4 bases respectively, with 3 bases between them. The CDR3 DNA follows: TGTGCCAGCAGCTTTTCCACTGAAGCTTTCTTT. The encoded protein is CASSFSTEAFF. The complete variable domain, with remaining parts taken from reference TRBV7-9 and TRBJ1-1, reads DTGVSQNPRHKITKRGQNVTFRCDPISEHNRLYWYRQTLGQGPEFLTYFQNEAQLEKSRLLSDRFSAERPKGSFSTLEIQRTEQGDSAMYLCASSFSTEAFFGQGTRLTVV.

This clone was observed a single time. The chain recombines TRBV4-3 with TRBJ1-1, with a possible D match to TRBD1 (5 bases). V was pared by 4 bases and J by 4 bases, with 10 bases between. CDR3 size: 13 residues. Germline V gives CDR1 LGHNA, CDR2 YSLEER. The chain's CDR3 is CASSLRGGTEAFF. In nucleotides, the CDR3 is TGCGCCAGCAGCCTACGGGGGGGCACTGAAGCTTTCTTT.

The V gene is TRBV5-5, the J gene TRBJ1-1; 7 bases agree with TRBD1. CDR3 length: 16 amino acids. Germline V lookup: CDR1 SGHKS, CDR2 YYEKEE (reference sequence). With 3 bases clipped from V and 4 bases from J, the junction kept 12 bases outside the gene matches. The CDR3 region is CASSSDLTGLGTEAFF. CDR3 DNA sequence: TGTGCCAGCAGCTCGGACCTGACAGGGCTGGGCACTGAAGCTTTCTTT.

This sequence joins TRBV4-3 and TRBJ2-1; D is ambiguous. CDR1 and CDR2 from the germline V gene are LGHNA and YSLEER. V was cut by 1 base and J by 6 bases, with 13 bases left in between. The CDR3 consists of 15 residues. CDR3 DNA: TGCGCCAGCAGCCAAGGGGTACCGCCTGTCAATGAGCAGTTCTTC. This encodes CASSQGVPPVNEQFF.

This chain joins TRBV9 and TRBJ2-2; possible D gene TRBD2, 6 bases. The ends were cut back, 5 bases at V and 3 bases at J, with 14 bases in the middle. CDR3 length equals 15 residues. The germline CDR1 and CDR2 sequences are SGDLS and YYNGEE. The DNA of the CDR3 is TGTGCCAGCAGTAAAGCGGGCACTTACACCGGGGAGCTGTTTTTT. This gives the protein CASSKAGTYTGELFF.

This chain uses TRBV4-3 with TRBJ2-1; 8 nucleotides match TRBD2. CDR1 is LGHNA, CDR2 YSLEER, per germline. V gave up 0 bases and J gave up 7 bases; unmatched junction bases: 11. CDR3 length: 17 amino acids. The CDR3 loop reads CASSQEEPGGPWNEQFF. The DNA for the CDR3 is TGCGCCAGCAGCCAAGAGGAACCGGGAGGGCCTTGGAATGAGCAGTTCTTC.

This rearrangement joins TRBV19 to TRBJ2-7, with 8 bases identical to TRBD1. From germline, CDR1 is LNHDA and CDR2 SQIVND (reference sequence). The CDR3 has 15 amino acids. V trimming: 3 bases; J trimming: 6 bases; junction bases outside the gene matches: 10. DNA of the CDR3: TGTGCCAGTAGTATCAATAGGCAGGGGGCGGGCGAGCAGTACTTC. Translating gives CASSINRQGAGEQYF.

V is TRBV7-9 and J is TRBJ1-1; D unclear. From germline, CDR1 is SEHNR and CDR2 FQNEAQ (reference sequence). The V gene lost 3 bases and the J gene lost 0 bases, with 11 bases spanning the gap. This CDR3 spans 15 amino acids. The CDR3 loop is CASSLWGSLNTEAFF. DNA of the CDR3: TGTGCCAGCAGCTTGTGGGGTAGCCTGAACACTGAAGCTTTCTTT.

CDR3 nucleotides: TGTGCCAGCTGGGGACAGGAGCCCTACAATGAGCAGTTCTTC. Protein sequence: CASWGQEPYNEQFF. This rearrangement joins TRBV6-5 to TRBJ2-1, with TRBD1 matching 8 bases. The CDR3 length is 14 residues. After removal of 8 bases from V and 2 bases from J, the junction contained 5 bases not matched to a gene. Germline values: CDR1 MNHEY, CDR2 SVGAGI.

This clone was detected once. The genes are TRBV6-6 and TRBJ1-1; no definite D call. Deletions cut 6 bases from V and 2 bases from J, with 4 bases between. Germline assignment: CDR1 MNHNY and CDR2 SVGAGI (reference sequence). The CDR3 is made up of 11 amino acids. This CDR3 reads CASRYNTEAFF. The DNA of the CDR3 is TGTGCCAGCAGATATAACACTGAAGCTTTCTTT.

This clone was counted a few times. The chain uses TRBV5-1 and TRBJ2-7, with a tentative D call TRBD1 (5 bases). Trimming removed 0 bases from V and 1 base from J, with 17 bases in between. CDR1 is SGHRS, CDR2 YFSETQ, per germline. The CDR3 covers 17 residues. CDR3 sequence (DNA): TGCGCCAGCAGCTTGGAATTTTTTGGGGCATCTTCCTACGAGCAGTACTTC. Translating it yields CASSLEFFGASSYEQYF.

The V gene is TRBV7-2, the J gene TRBJ2-2; D may be TRBD1 (5 bases). V dropped 0 bases and J dropped 0 bases, with 11 bases sitting between them. The germline CDR1 and CDR2 sequences are SGHTA and FQGNSA. The CDR3 extends over 17 amino acids. The CDR3 nucleotides read TGTGCCAGCAGCTTAGCTTTCGACAGCGCGAACACCGGGGAGCTGTTTTTT. This translates into CASSLAFDSANTGELFF. The full variable domain, its missing parts supplied by reference TRBV7-2 and TRBJ2-2, is GAGVSQSPSNKVTEKGKDVELRCDPISGHTALYWYRQSLGQGLEFLIYFQGNSAPDKSGLPSDRFSAERTGGSVSTLTIQRTQQEDSAVYLCASSLAFDSANTGELFFGEGSRLTVL.

The chain carries TRBV10-2 and TRBJ2-7, with 7 bases fitting TRBD1. This CDR3 is built from 15 residues. The germline V gene has CDR1 WSHSY and CDR2 SAAADI. V lost 0 bases, J lost 9 bases, and 11 bases stayed unmatched. The CDR3: CASSESPRQGPRQYF. CDR3 sequence (DNA): TGCGCCAGCAGTGAGTCGCCCCGACAGGGTCCGCGGCAGTACTTC.

The V call is TRBV5-1, the J call TRBJ2-2; 10 bases agree with TRBD1. CDR3 length equals 19 residues. V was pared by 0 bases and J by 0 bases, with 8 bases of the junction left unmatched. CDR1 and CDR2 from the germline V gene are SGHRS and YFSETQ. This CDR3 reads CASSLAGQGSYANTGELFF. For the CDR3, the DNA is TGCGCCAGCAGCTTGGCGGGACAGGGGTCCTACGCGAACACCGGGGAGCTGTTTTTT.

This chain uses TRBV13 with TRBJ2-2; no clear D gene. Germline CDR1 PRHDT, CDR2 FYEKMQ (reference sequence). V shed 6 bases and J shed 3 bases, with 2 bases lying between them. CDR3 length: 11 amino acids. The CDR3 nucleotides read TGTGCCAGCAGGGACACCGGGGAGCTGTTTTTT. Encoded protein: CASRDTGELFF.

V is TRBV24-1 and J is TRBJ2-3; no definite D call. Between the trimmed V and J ends, which lost 6 bases and 2 bases, there was a span of 14 bases. The CDR3 contains 15 residues. Per the germline V gene, CDR1 is KGHDR and CDR2 is SFDVKD. DNA for the CDR3: TGTGCCACCAGTAACACCAGAGAAAACACAGATACGCAGTATTTT. Encoded protein: CATSNTRENTDTQYF.

This clone came up a few times. The V and J genes are TRBV19 and TRBJ1-5, with D tentatively TRBD1 (5 bases). Trimming pared 2 bases from V and 2 bases from J, leaving 10 bases between. The CDR3 contains 15 residues. Germline assignment: CDR1 LNHDA and CDR2 SQIVND (reference sequence). The CDR3 DNA sequence: TGTGCCAGTAGTATATGGCAGGGCGGCAATCAGCCCCAGCATTTT. Translated: CASSIWQGGNQPQHF.

The rearrangement links TRBV5-6 to TRBJ1-1; 7 bases align to TRBD1. The CDR3 has 15 residues. CDR1 is SGHDT, CDR2 YYEEEE, per germline. V lost 2 bases to trimming and J lost 6 bases; unmatched junction nucleotides: 10. The CDR3 coding sequence is TGTGCCAGCAGCTTACCTGACCGGGACAGACCTGAAGCTTTCTTT. This sequence encodes CASSLPDRDRPEAFF.

This clone appeared a few times. CDR3 DNA sequence: TGTGCCAGCACCTCAATCCTAACTGAAGCTTTCTTT. Amino acids: CASTSILTEAFF. This rearrangement joins TRBV2 to TRBJ1-1; unclear D gene. Germline values: CDR1 SNHLY, CDR2 FYNNEI. V lost 7 bases, J lost 5 bases, and 11 bases lay in between. The CDR3 has 12 residues.

The V call is TRBV4-3, the J call TRBJ2-3; D might be TRBD1 or TRBD2, each matching 5 bases. The V gene's germline CDR1 is LGHNA and CDR2 YSLEER. This CDR3 is 15 amino acids long. V lost 1 base to trimming and J lost 0 bases, with 8 bases between them. CDR3 DNA sequence: TGCGCCAGCAGCCAAGTCGGGACCAGCACAGATACGCAGTATTTT. This sequence encodes CASSQVGTSTDTQYF.

This rearrangement joins TRBV4-1 to TRBJ1-1; no reliable D call. Trimming removed 2 bases from V and 6 bases from J, with 4 bases in between. In germline, CDR1 is MGHRA, CDR2 YSYEKL. CDR3 size: 11 residues. This chain's CDR3 is CASSQLSEAFF. CDR3 nucleotide sequence: TGCGCCAGCAGCCAACTTTCTGAAGCTTTCTTT.

The chain carries TRBV2 and TRBJ1-2; D not certain. The V and J ends lost 8 bases and 0 bases respectively, with 13 bases between them. The CDR3 is 14 residues long. The V gene's germline CDR1 is SNHLY and CDR2 FYNNEI. CDR3 DNA sequence: TGTGCCAGCGGGCGGGTAGGCCCTAACTATGGCTACACCTTC. This codes for CASGRVGPNYGYTF.

The table lists this clone with a count of one. The rearrangement links TRBV5-4 to TRBJ2-1, with no clear D. Germline values: CDR1 SGHNT, CDR2 YYREEE (reference sequence). The CDR3 sequence is 13 residues long. Trimming shortened V by 4 bases and J by 2 bases, and 7 bases separated the two germline ends. Written as DNA, the CDR3 is TGTGCCAGCAGCCTTGACGCCTACAATGAGCAGTTCTTC. Protein product: CASSLDAYNEQFF.

The chain joins TRBV7-2 to TRBJ1-2; D call uncertain. Looked up from germline, CDR1 is SGHTA and CDR2 is FQGNSA. The CDR3 totals 15 residues. V lost 1 base and J 4 bases, leaving 13 bases between the germline ends. CDR3 DNA sequence: TGTGCCAGCAGCTTAGGGCATAGGGAGGGCTATGGCTACACCTTC. This sequence encodes CASSLGHREGYGYTF.